This T cell receptor (beta chain) was captured by sequencing in a study of blood T cell repertoires in COVID-19. The V end lost 3 bases, the J end lost 1 base, and 6 bases lay between the germline ends. CDR3 length: 13 amino acids. In germline, CDR1 is MNHEY, CDR2 SVGAGI. Assay used: immunoSEQ multiplex PCR; TCRdb lists only in-frame clones, some missing. Of 300,000 or so clones in the sample, around 89% were seen once. This clone was seen only a few times. The sample consisted of peripheral blood. The sequence was collected from a woman aged 40 to 50 with acute or convalescent COVID-19. The J gene is TRBJ1-1, the V gene TRBV6-5; TRBD1 might be the D (5 bases). CDR3 protein: CASSYDRNTEAFF. CDR3 DNA sequence: TGTGCCAGCAGTTATGACAGGAACACTGAAGCTTTCTTT.